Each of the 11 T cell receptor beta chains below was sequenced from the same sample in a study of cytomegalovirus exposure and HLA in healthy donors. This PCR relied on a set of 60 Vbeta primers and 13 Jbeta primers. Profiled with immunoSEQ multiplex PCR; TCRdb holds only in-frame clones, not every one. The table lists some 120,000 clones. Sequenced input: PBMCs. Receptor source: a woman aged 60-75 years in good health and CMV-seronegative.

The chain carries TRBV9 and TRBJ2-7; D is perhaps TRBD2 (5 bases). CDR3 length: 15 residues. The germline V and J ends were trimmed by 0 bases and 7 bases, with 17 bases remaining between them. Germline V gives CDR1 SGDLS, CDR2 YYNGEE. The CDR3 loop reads CASSVERGSRSEQYF. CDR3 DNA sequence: TGTGCCAGCAGCGTAGAACGCGGGTCTAGGAGTGAGCAGTACTTC.

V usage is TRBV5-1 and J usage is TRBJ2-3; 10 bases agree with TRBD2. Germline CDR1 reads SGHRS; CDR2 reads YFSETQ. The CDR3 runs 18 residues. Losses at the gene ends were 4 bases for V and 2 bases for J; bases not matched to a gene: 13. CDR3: CASSQGIRTSGPTDTQYF. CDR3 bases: TGCGCCAGCAGCCAAGGAATTAGGACTAGCGGACCCACAGATACGCAGTATTTT.

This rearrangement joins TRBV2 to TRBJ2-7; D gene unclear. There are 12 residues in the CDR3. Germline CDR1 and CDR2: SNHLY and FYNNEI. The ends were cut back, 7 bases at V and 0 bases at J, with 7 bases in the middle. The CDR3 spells CASIFSSYEQYF. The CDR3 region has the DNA TGTGCCAGCATATTTAGCTCCTACGAGCAGTACTTC.

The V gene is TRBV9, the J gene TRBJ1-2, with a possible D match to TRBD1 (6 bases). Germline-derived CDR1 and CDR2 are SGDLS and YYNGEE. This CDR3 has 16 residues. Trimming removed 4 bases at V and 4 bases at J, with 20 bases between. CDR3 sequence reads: CASSPRAEGGGYGYTF. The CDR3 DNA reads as TGTGCCAGCAGCCCCAGGGCGGAAGGGGGTGGCTATGGCTACACCTTC.

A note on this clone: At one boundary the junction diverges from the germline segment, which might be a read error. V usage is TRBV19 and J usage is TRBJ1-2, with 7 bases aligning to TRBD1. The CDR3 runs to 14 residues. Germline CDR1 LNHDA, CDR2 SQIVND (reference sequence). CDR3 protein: CASRGTARSYGCTF. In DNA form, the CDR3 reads TGTGCCAGTAGAGGGACAGCACGTTCCTATGGCTGCACCTTC.

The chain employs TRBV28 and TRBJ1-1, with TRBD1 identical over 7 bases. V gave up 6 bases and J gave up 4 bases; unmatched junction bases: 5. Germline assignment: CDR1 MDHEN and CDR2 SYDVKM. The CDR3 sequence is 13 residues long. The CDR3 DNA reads TGTGCCAGCAGGGCGACAGGGATCACTGAAGCTTTCTTT. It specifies CASRATGITEAFF.

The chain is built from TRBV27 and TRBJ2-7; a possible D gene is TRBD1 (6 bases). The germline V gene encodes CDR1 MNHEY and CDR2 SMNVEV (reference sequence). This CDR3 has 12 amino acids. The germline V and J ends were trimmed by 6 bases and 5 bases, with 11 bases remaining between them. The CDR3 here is CASRKTGNEQYF. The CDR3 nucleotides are TGTGCCAGCAGAAAAACAGGGAACGAGCAGTACTTC.

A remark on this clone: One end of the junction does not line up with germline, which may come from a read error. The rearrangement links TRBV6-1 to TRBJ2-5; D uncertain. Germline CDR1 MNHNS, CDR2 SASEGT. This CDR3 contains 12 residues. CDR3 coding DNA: TGTGCCAGCAGCCCTTCCTTGGAGACCCGGTACTTC. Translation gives CASSPSLETRYF.

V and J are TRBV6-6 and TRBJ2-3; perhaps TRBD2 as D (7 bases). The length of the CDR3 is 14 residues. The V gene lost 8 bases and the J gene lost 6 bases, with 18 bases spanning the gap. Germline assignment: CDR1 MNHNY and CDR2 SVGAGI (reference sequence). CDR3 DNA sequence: TGTGCCAGCCTCCGGAGGGGGGGGCCGGATACGCAGTATTTT. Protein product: CASLRRGGPDTQYF.

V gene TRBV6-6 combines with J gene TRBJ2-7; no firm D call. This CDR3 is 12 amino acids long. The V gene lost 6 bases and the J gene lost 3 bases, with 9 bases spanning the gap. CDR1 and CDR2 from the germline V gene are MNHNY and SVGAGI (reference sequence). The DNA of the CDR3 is TGTGCCAGCAGCCGCGACAACTACGAGCAGTACTTC. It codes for CASSRDNYEQYF.

Written as DNA, the CDR3 is TGCGCCAGCAGCTTGGAGATCTTACAGGGGGCGCGGGTCGCTACGCAGTATTTT. Its protein is CASSLEILQGARVATQYF. The chain has TRBV5-1 and TRBJ2-3; 9 bases are a match to TRBD1. Germline CDR1 reads SGHRS; CDR2 reads YFSETQ. The length of the CDR3 is 18 residues. J lost 8 bases, V lost 0 bases, and 16 bases had no gene match. Full variable domain (rest looked up from reference TRBV5-1 and TRBJ2-3): KAGVTQTPRYLIKTRGQQVTLSCSPISGHRSVSWYQQTPGQGLQFLFEYFSETQRNKGNFPGRFSGRQFSNSRSEMNVSTLELGDSALYLCASSLEILQGARVATQYFGPGTRLTVL.